This T cell receptor (beta chain) was recorded in a study of T-cell memory formation after mild COVID-19. Study-wide points: Pre-infection memory harbored some responding clones, suggesting cross-reactive memory joined.

This clonotype was detected only a few times. Its antigen is undetermined. This CDR3 comprises 18 residues. CDR1 is LGHNA, CDR2 YSLEER, per germline. V trimming: 1 base; J trimming: 0 bases; junction bases outside the gene matches: 5. In TCRdb, the 5' RACE reads were re-called with MiXCR into one record per CDR3 protein. The table has a few hundred thousand distinct CDR3 sequences, around 15% seen once. Input material: PBMCs or a T cell subset sorted from them (not recorded which). The sequence came from a man younger than 30 who had mild COVID-19 (a few samples of this study predate the infection). Cell type and time point are not known. The V gene is TRBV4-3, the J gene TRBJ2-4, with TRBD2 identical over 11 bases. In DNA form, the CDR3 reads TGCGCCAGCAGCCAAGGGCTAGCGGGGGGACTAGCCAAAAACATTCAGTACTTC. Translated, it gives CASSQGLAGGLAKNIQYF.